This TCR beta chain was sequenced during a study of cytomegalovirus exposure and HLA in healthy donors. Vbeta (60) and Jbeta (13) primers were used in the PCR. Sequencing was performed with immunoSEQ multiplex PCR; in TCRdb, only in-frame clones are kept and a portion is missing. This sample carries about 100,000 clones, 77% of them seen once, and the ten largest clones take approximately 4.2%. This clone showed up just once. The antigen is unknown. In the same sample, other DNA sequences code for this CDR3. Study findings and constraints: Analysis performed later found more than 15,000 TCR beta sequences associated with HLA alleles at 0.05 false discovery rate. Reports indicated that the classifier achieved high specificity and sensitivity in diagnosing cytomegalovirus status. The authors assumed roughly uniform sequencing depth across donors for presence/absence analyses. Accurate prediction of HLA-A and HLA-B alleles (for most subjects) was reportedly achieved from TCR beta sequences.

Germline-derived CDR1 and CDR2 are SGHTS and YDEGEE. The CDR3 runs to 14 residues. With 0 bases removed from V and 1 base from J, the gap between germline ends came to 5 bases. The receptor was isolated from a male donor in good health and CMV-seronegative. Sequenced input: PBMCs. The chain combines TRBV5-8 with TRBJ1-5; D perhaps matches TRBD1 (5 bases). For the CDR3, the DNA is TGTGCCAGCAGCTTGGGACAGAGCAATCAGCCCCAGCATTTT. Translation: CASSLGQSNQPQHF.